These 21 T cell receptor beta chains originate from one sample sequenced in a study of CD8+ T cells in alopecia areata. RNA was extracted and reverse transcribed into cDNA as the sequencing template. Sequenced by immunoSEQ multiplex PCR; TCRdb stores in-frame clones only, minus some. The sample records over 150,000 clones, more than 50% being singletons. The sequenced material came from CD8+ T cells sorted from blood. The receptors shown here come from a human donor in good health.

V gene TRBV2 combines with J gene TRBJ2-1; maybe TRBD1 (6 bases). The V and J ends lost 8 bases and 6 bases respectively, with 11 bases between them. The CDR3 is made up of 12 amino acids. Germline CDR1 SNHLY, CDR2 FYNNEI. CDR3 in amino acids: CASQQGGNEQFF. The CDR3 region has the DNA TGTGCCAGCCAACAGGGCGGCAATGAGCAGTTCTTC.

The chain joins TRBV25-1 to TRBJ2-7; no firm D call. The CDR3 runs 12 residues. The V gene's germline CDR1 is MGHDK and CDR2 SYGVNS. The ends were cut back, 5 bases at V and 2 bases at J, with 7 bases in the middle. CDR3 protein: CASSPGAYEQYF. The CDR3 coding sequence is TGTGCCAGCAGTCCCGGAGCCTACGAGCAGTACTTC.

This clone has just a few counts. This chain links TRBV5-8 with TRBJ1-2, with D perhaps TRBD1 (6 bases). Per the germline V gene, CDR1 is SGHTS and CDR2 is YDEGEE. The V end was cut by 4 bases, the J end by 4 bases, with 11 bases between. CDR3 length equals 13 residues. The CDR3 is CASSETGPYGYTF. The CDR3 DNA is TGTGCCAGCAGCGAGACAGGTCCCTATGGCTACACCTTC. The full variable domain, with the rest looked up from reference TRBV5-8 and TRBJ1-2, is EAGVTQSPTHLIKTRGQQATLRCSPISGHTSVYWYQQALGLGLQFLLWYDEGEERNRGNFPPRFSGRQFPNYSSELNVNALELEDSALYLCASSETGPYGYTFGSGTRLTVV.

The gene calls are TRBV27 and TRBJ2-3; D may be TRBD1 or TRBD2 (5 bases each). V lost 0 bases and J lost 4, with 11 bases in between. Germline CDR1 is MNHEY and CDR2 is SMNVEV (reference sequence). CDR3 size: 15 residues. CDR3 sequence: CASSLSLRDADTQYF. The CDR3 nucleotides read TGTGCCAGCAGTTTATCGCTTAGGGACGCAGATACGCAGTATTTT.

The CDR3 loop reads CASSLGAGGQETQYF. CDR3 DNA sequence: TGTGCCAGCAGCTTAGGAGCGGGGGGACAAGAGACCCAGTACTTC. This chain uses TRBV7-9 with TRBJ2-5; 9 nucleotides agree with TRBD2. The CDR3 runs to 15 residues. The V and J ends lost 1 base and 2 bases, in that order; junction bases with no gene match: 2. Germline CDR1 SEHNR, CDR2 FQNEAQ (reference sequence).

The chain joins TRBV30 to TRBJ2-2, with TRBD1 as a possible D gene (6 bases). The CDR3 extends over 13 amino acids. V was trimmed by 3 bases and J by 6 bases, leaving 11 bases between them. The germline V gene has CDR1 GTSNPN and CDR2 SVGIG (reference sequence). The DNA of the CDR3 is TGTGCCTGGAGCTACAGGGTCCCCGGGGAGCTGTTTTTT. This encodes CAWSYRVPGELFF. The variable domain in full, with the rest retrieved from reference TRBV30 and TRBJ2-2, is SQTIHQWPATLVQPVGSPLSLECTVEGTSNPNLYWYRQAAGRGLQLLFYSVGIGQISSEVPQNLSASRPQDRQFILSSKKLLLSDSGFYLCAWSYRVPGELFFGEGSRLTVL.

The chain combines TRBV6-5 with TRBJ1-5; 7 bases map to TRBD1. The CDR3 sequence is 15 residues long. Germline V gene lookup returns CDR1 MNHEY and CDR2 SVGAGI. Unmatched junction bases numbered 4, after V lost 4 bases and J lost 1 base. The CDR3 DNA sequence: TGTGCCAGCAGTTTGACAGGGCTGAGCAATCAGCCCCAGCATTTT. Translation gives CASSLTGLSNQPQHF.

The rearrangement joins TRBV7-3 to TRBJ2-3; 12 bases agree with TRBD2. Germline V gene lookup returns CDR1 SGHTA and CDR2 FQGTGA. The CDR3 covers 15 residues. V was clipped by 2 bases and J by 4 bases; unmatched bases: 1. The CDR3 sequence: CASSLRTSGADTQYF. DNA for the CDR3: TGTGCCAGCAGCTTACGGACTAGCGGGGCAGATACGCAGTATTTT.

The gene calls are TRBV15 and TRBJ2-3; no clear D gene. The germline CDR1 and CDR2 sequences are LNHNV and YYDKDF (reference sequence). Trimming pared 1 base from V and 1 base from J, leaving 9 bases between. This CDR3 has 15 residues. The CDR3 is CATSRVGWGTDTQYF. DNA for the CDR3: TGTGCCACCAGCAGAGTAGGCTGGGGCACAGATACGCAGTATTTT.

A word on this clone: The same CDR3 also results from other DNA sequences found in this sample. The rearrangement uses TRBV29-1 and TRBJ2-7; D remains unclear. The germline V gene encodes CDR1 SQVTM and CDR2 ANQGSEA. The CDR3 is 13 amino acids. V lost 4 bases to trimming and J lost 0 bases, with 10 bases between them. CDR3: CSVGAGSSYEQYF. The CDR3 DNA is TGCAGCGTTGGGGCAGGTAGCTCCTACGAGCAGTACTTC.

This clone was observed once. J is TRBJ1-6 and V is TRBV7-9; D gene ambiguous. The CDR3 is 14 residues long. Trimming removed 5 bases at V and 8 bases at J, with 13 bases between. Germline assignment: CDR1 SEHNR and CDR2 FQNEAQ (reference sequence). The CDR3 protein is CASSPSKGHSPLHF. CDR3 coding DNA: TGTGCCAGCAGCCCCTCAAAAGGGCATTCACCCCTCCACTTT.

The chain recombines TRBV5-1 with TRBJ2-5; 9 bases agree with TRBD1. The trim removed 6 bases at V and 5 bases at J, leaving 11 bases unmatched. The germline CDR1 and CDR2 sequences are SGHRS and YFSETQ. CDR3 size: 15 residues. CDR3 DNA sequence: TGCGCCAGCACTCCGGACAGGGGTGCGGGCGAGACCCAGTACTTC. The encoded protein is CASTPDRGAGETQYF.

CDR3 nucleotides: TGTGCCAGCAGTCATAATACAGGGACCCGGGAACTGTTTTTT. Protein: CASSHNTGTRELFF. The chain uses TRBV27 and TRBJ1-4; D is perhaps TRBD1 (6 bases). V was shortened by 5 bases and J by 12 bases, with 19 bases between the two germline ends. The CDR3 spans 14 residues. Germline V gene sequence: CDR1 MNHEY, CDR2 SMNVEV (reference sequence).

The table lists this clone with a count of one. This rearrangement joins TRBV14 to TRBJ1-2; TRBD1 aligns across 7 bases. The ends lost 1 base at V and 4 bases at J; junction bases unmatched: 3. CDR3 length equals 14 residues. CDR1 is SGHDN, CDR2 FVKESK, per germline. The CDR3 nucleotides read TGTGCCAGCAGCCAAGTGGGACAGACCTATGGCTACACCTTC. It specifies CASSQVGQTYGYTF. The complete variable domain, with remaining parts taken from reference TRBV14 and TRBJ1-2, reads EAGVTQFPSHSVIEKGQTVTLRCDPISGHDNLYWYRRVMGKEIKFLLHFVKESKQDESGMPNNRFLAERTGGTYSTLKVQPAELEDSGVYFCASSQVGQTYGYTFGSGTRLTVV.

The chain recombines TRBV4-1 with TRBJ1-2, with 7 nucleotides matching TRBD1. V shed 0 bases and J 8 bases; nucleotides not matched to a gene: 6. CDR3 length: 14 amino acids. Germline CDR1 and CDR2: MGHRA and YSYEKL. The chain's CDR3 is CASSQETGERGYTF. The CDR3 nucleotides read TGCGCCAGCAGCCAAGAAACAGGGGAGCGGGGCTACACCTTC.

This clone was detected only once. V gene TRBV4-1 combines with J gene TRBJ1-6; D perhaps matches TRBD1 (5 bases). Per the germline V gene, CDR1 is MGHRA and CDR2 is YSYEKL. The CDR3 covers 16 residues. With 3 bases removed from V and 10 bases from J, the gap between germline ends came to 19 bases. Here the CDR3 reads CASSHSGDEVKSPLHF. The CDR3, as DNA: TGCGCCAGCAGCCATTCTGGGGACGAGGTTAAGTCACCCCTCCACTTT.

This sequence joins TRBV11-2 and TRBJ2-3; D gene uncertain. The CDR3 loop spans 15 amino acids. Trimming pared 5 bases from V and 2 bases from J, leaving 14 bases between. The germline gives CDR1 SGHAT, CDR2 FQNNGV. CDR3 sequence (DNA): TGTGCCAGCAGCCCCTCCCGACCGTCCACAGATACGCAGTATTTT. This translates into CASSPSRPSTDTQYF.

V usage is TRBV7-9 and J usage is TRBJ1-1; no definite D call. This CDR3 has 10 amino acids. Trimming shortened V by 8 bases and J by 1 base, and 2 bases separated the two germline ends. Per the germline V gene, CDR1 is SEHNR and CDR2 is FQNEAQ (reference sequence). CDR3 nucleotides: TGTGCCAGCCAGAACACTGAAGCTTTCTTT. It is translated as CASQNTEAFF.

The V call is TRBV19, the J call TRBJ1-1; the D is unclear. Trimming took off 7 bases at V and 8 bases at J, with 14 bases between the two ends. The length of the CDR3 is 12 residues. CDR1 and CDR2 (germline): LNHDA, SQIVND (reference sequence). CDR3 in amino acids: CASTMGRMEAFF. The DNA of the CDR3 is TGTGCCAGTACAATGGGCAGAATGGAAGCTTTCTTT.

The rearrangement links TRBV29-1 to TRBJ1-1, with TRBD1 matching over 7 bases. The CDR3 is 13 residues long. Germline CDR1 SQVTM, CDR2 ANQGSEA. Unmatched junction bases numbered 3, after V lost 0 bases and J lost 5 bases. Written as DNA, the CDR3 is TGCAGCGTTGAAGAACAGGGGATAACTGAAGCTTTCTTT. Its translation is CSVEEQGITEAFF. The complete variable domain, with remaining parts taken from reference TRBV29-1 and TRBJ1-1, reads SAVISQKPSRDICQRGTSLTIQCQVDSQVTMMFWYRQQPGQSLTLIATANQGSEATYESGFVIDKFPISRPNLTFSTLTVSNMSPEDSSIYLCSVEEQGITEAFFGQGTRLTVV.

A single count supports this clone. The chain is built from TRBV11-2 and TRBJ2-3, with D perhaps given as TRBD1 or TRBD2 (6 bases each). Trimming took 1 base from V and 4 from J, leaving 12 bases between them. The CDR3 loop spans 15 amino acids. Germline CDR1 is SGHAT and CDR2 is FQNNGV. Here the CDR3 DNA reads TGTGCCAGCAGCTTAGGGTGGGGGGCCTCAGATACGCAGTATTTT. This gives the protein CASSLGWGASDTQYF.